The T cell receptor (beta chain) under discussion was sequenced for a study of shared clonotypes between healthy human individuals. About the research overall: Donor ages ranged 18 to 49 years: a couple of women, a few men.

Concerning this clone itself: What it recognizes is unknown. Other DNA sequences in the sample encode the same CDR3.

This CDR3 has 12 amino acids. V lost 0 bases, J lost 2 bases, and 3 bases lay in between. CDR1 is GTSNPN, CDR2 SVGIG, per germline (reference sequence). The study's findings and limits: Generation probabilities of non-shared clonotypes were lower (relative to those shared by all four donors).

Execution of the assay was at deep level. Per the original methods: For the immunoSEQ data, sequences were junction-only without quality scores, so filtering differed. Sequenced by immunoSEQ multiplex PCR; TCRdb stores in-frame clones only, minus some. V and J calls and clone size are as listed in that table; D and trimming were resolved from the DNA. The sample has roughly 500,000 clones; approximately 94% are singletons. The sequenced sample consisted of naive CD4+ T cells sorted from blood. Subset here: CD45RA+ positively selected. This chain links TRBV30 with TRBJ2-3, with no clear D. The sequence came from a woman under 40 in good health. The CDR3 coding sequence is TGTGCCTGGAGTGTCGCCACAGATACGCAGTATTTT. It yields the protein CAWSVATDTQYF.